This T cell receptor (beta chain) originates from a study of blood T cell repertoires in COVID-19. Across the study: Acute and convalescent COVID-19 specimens originated in the United States, Italy and Spain.

Using immunoSEQ multiplex PCR, the repertoire was profiled, and TCRdb retains in-frame clones only, with some absent. The sample has around 70,000 clones, 84% seen once. The CDR3 spans 18 residues. V lost 0 bases and J 0 bases, leaving 15 bases between the germline ends. The germline V gene encodes CDR1 MNHEY and CDR2 SVGEGT. This chain links TRBV6-2 or TRBV6-3 with TRBJ1-5; D not certain. The sequenced sample was peripheral blood. This TCR came from a man aged 65-85 years with acute or convalescent COVID-19. The CDR3 is CASSYSSIGPNSNQPQHF. CDR3 DNA: TGTGCCAGCAGTTACTCGAGTATTGGTCCGAATAGCAATCAGCCCCAGCATTTT.